This T cell receptor (beta chain) was sequenced for a study of T-cell memory formation after mild COVID-19. Barcoded TCR alpha and TCR beta cDNA libraries with UMIs came from 5'RACE using constant-segment primers. TCRdb re-analysed the 5' RACE reads in MiXCR, keeping a single row per CDR3 protein. The sample yields roughly 100,000 distinct CDR3 sequences, roughly 15% seen once. V was trimmed by 6 bases and J by 4 bases, leaving 19 bases between them. The CDR3 sequence is 16 residues long. The chain combines TRBV12-3 or TRBV12-4 with TRBJ2-1; D is possibly TRBD1 or TRBD2 (6 bases each). This sequence originates from a young man who had mild COVID-19 (a few samples of this study predate the infection). Cell type and time point are not known. Sample: PBMCs or a T cell subset sorted from them (not recorded which). The CDR3 DNA is TGTGCCAGCAGCCCCGACGGTGGGGGGCGGTACAATGAGCAGTTCTTC. Translation: CASSPDGGGRYNEQFF.